This record looks at one T cell receptor beta chain sequence and its context. This entry belongs to a study of T cells expressing NK-cell markers. Turning to the study itself: Seven HCMV-seropositive donors and one seronegative donor made up the eight sequenced donors.

The germline V gene has CDR1 DFQATT and CDR2 SNEGSKA (reference sequence). There are 14 residues in the CDR3. TCRdb reprocessed the 5' RACE reads and reports one entry per CDR3 protein, with no DNA. Its clone listing holds 300,000 to 450,000 distinct CDR3 sequences. This receptor was taken from a man aged 18-70 years in good health. Sequencing was performed on blood T cells: a sorted CD56 or NKG2C T cell subset, CD4+ or CD8+ T cells, or bulk PBMC T cells (not recorded which). This chain joins TRBV20-1 and TRBJ2-7; TCRdb's D call, TRBD2, is unchecked because there is no DNA. The CDR3: CSARAGKAGYEQYF.